These 30 T cell receptor beta chains came from one sample sequenced in a study of blood T cell repertoires in COVID-19. Clones were read by immunoSEQ multiplex PCR, and TCRdb kept only the in-frame ones, dropping some. The repertoire consists of approximately 260,000 clones, with more than 75% occurring once and the leading ten covering 12%. Sequencing used peripheral blood. These receptors all stem from a woman aged 55 to 70 with active or convalescent COVID-19.

V and J are TRBV6-5 and TRBJ1-1; maybe TRBD1 (6 bases). The CDR3 length is 15 residues. Trimming left V 6 bases short and J 4 bases short, with 18 bases between. CDR1 and CDR2 from the germline V gene are MNHEY and SVGAGI. CDR3 sequence (DNA): TGTGCCAGCAGCTCCCTCGCCCGAGGGGGCACTGAAGCTTTCTTT. Its translation: CASSSLARGGTEAFF.

The V gene is TRBV11-3, the J gene TRBJ2-7; D may be TRBD1 (6 bases). Germline V gene data show CDR1 as SGHNT and CDR2 as YENEEA. This CDR3 comprises 15 residues. V was shortened by 5 bases and J by 2 bases, with 16 bases between the two germline ends. CDR3 sequence: CASSASAQGTYEQYF. The CDR3 DNA reads as TGTGCCAGCAGCGCCTCCGCTCAGGGGACCTACGAGCAGTACTTC. The full variable domain, in which reference TRBV11-3 and TRBJ2-7 provide the parts outside the CDR3, is EAGVVQSPRYKIIEKKQPVAFWCNPISGHNTLYWYLQNLGQGPELLIRYENEEAVDDSQLPKDRFSAERLKGVDSTLKIQPAELGDSAVYLCASSASAQGTYEQYFGPGTRLTVT.

The chain has TRBV7-3 and TRBJ1-2, with no clear D. The CDR3 has 15 residues. Trimming pared 3 bases from V and 3 bases from J, leaving 14 bases between. The V gene's germline CDR1 is SGHTA and CDR2 FQGTGA. The CDR3 spells CASSLTSGVDYGYTF. CDR3 DNA: TGTGCCAGCAGCTTGACCTCGGGAGTAGACTATGGCTACACCTTC.

The chain carries TRBV5-8 and TRBJ2-5; tentative D call: TRBD2 (6 bases). The CDR3 covers 16 residues. The germline gives CDR1 SGHTS, CDR2 YDEGEE. V lost 0 bases and J lost 1, with 13 bases in between. The CDR3 region is CASSLGRGGTQETQYF. CDR3 in DNA: TGTGCCAGCAGCTTGGGGCGGGGTGGGACCCAAGAGACCCAGTACTTC. The whole variable domain, filled in from reference TRBV5-8 and TRBJ2-5, reads EAGVTQSPTHLIKTRGQQATLRCSPISGHTSVYWYQQALGLGLQFLLWYDEGEERNRGNFPPRFSGRQFPNYSSELNVNALELEDSALYLCASSLGRGGTQETQYFGPGTRLLVL.

This chain connects TRBV6-5 to TRBJ2-7, with 9 bases aligning to TRBD2. This CDR3 comprises 16 residues. Germline V gene data show CDR1 as MNHEY and CDR2 as SVGAGI. The trim removed 4 bases at V and 0 bases at J, leaving 7 bases unmatched. The CDR3 nucleotides read TGTGCCAGCAGTTCCCCGGGCGGGGGGGCCTCCTACGAGCAGTACTTC. Its protein is CASSSPGGGASYEQYF.

The chain uses TRBV27 and TRBJ1-6, with 8 bases that match TRBD1. This CDR3 spans 14 amino acids. The trim removed 3 bases at V and 8 bases at J, leaving 3 bases unmatched. CDR1 and CDR2 (germline): MNHEY, SMNVEV (reference sequence). This chain's CDR3 is CASSLTGVDSPLHF. CDR3 in DNA: TGTGCCAGCAGTTTGACAGGGGTAGATTCACCCCTCCACTTT.

The gene calls are TRBV7-2 and TRBJ2-1; TRBD2 might be the D (5 bases). The CDR3 is made up of 14 amino acids. From germline, CDR1 is SGHTA and CDR2 FQGNSA. V was clipped by 5 bases and J by 8 bases, with 16 bases between them. CDR3 bases: TGTGCCAGCAGCCCGCCGCCAGGACTCTATGAGCAGTTCTTC. Encoded protein: CASSPPPGLYEQFF.

This chain joins TRBV18 and TRBJ1-1, with a possible D match to TRBD1 (6 bases). The germline V and J ends were trimmed by 1 base and 4 bases, with 10 bases remaining between them. Per the germline V gene, CDR1 is KGHSH and CDR2 is LQKENI. The CDR3 has 14 amino acids. CDR3 DNA sequence: TGTGCCAGCTCACCACAGACAGGATCCACTGAAGCTTTCTTT. It encodes CASSPQTGSTEAFF.

V gene TRBV6-5 combines with J gene TRBJ2-7; 9 bases match TRBD1. CDR3 length: 15 residues. Germline-derived CDR1 and CDR2 are MNHEY and SVGAGI. V lost 6 bases to trimming and J lost 4 bases; unmatched junction nucleotides: 10. Here the CDR3 DNA reads TGTGCCAGCAGCCTCGGACAGGGGCGGGGATACGAGCAGTACTTC. Protein: CASSLGQGRGYEQYF.

V and J are TRBV18 and TRBJ2-2; a weak D match, TRBD2 (6 bases). Looked up from germline, CDR1 is KGHSH and CDR2 is LQKENI. Trimming took 6 bases from V and 1 from J, leaving 12 bases between them. This CDR3 spans 15 amino acids. The CDR3 region has the DNA TGTGCCAGCTCCTCCGGCGGGATGAACACCGGGGAGCTGTTTTTT. As protein: CASSSGGMNTGELFF.

The chain couples TRBV2 to TRBJ1-2; D unresolved. The CDR3 is 11 amino acids. V dropped 7 bases and J dropped 5 bases, with 8 bases sitting between them. Germline assignment: CDR1 SNHLY and CDR2 FYNNEI. CDR3 coding DNA: TGTGCCAGCACGGGTCAGTATGGCTACACCTTC. Its protein product is CASTGQYGYTF. Drawing the rest from reference TRBV2 and TRBJ1-2, the complete variable domain is EPEVTQTPSHQVTQMGQEVILRCVPISNHLYFYWYRQILGQKVEFLVSFYNNEISEKSEIFDDQFSVERPDGSNFTLKIRSTKLEDSAMYFCASTGQYGYTFGSGTRLTVV.

This chain links TRBV19 with TRBJ2-7; TRBD1 aligns across 8 bases. Germline CDR1 LNHDA, CDR2 SQIVND (reference sequence). The V segment lost 5 bases and the J segment 0 bases; nucleotides outside the gene matches: 6. CDR3 length: 15 amino acids. CDR3 region: CASSPGTGFSYEQYF. The CDR3, as DNA: TGTGCCAGTAGTCCTGGGACAGGATTCTCCTACGAGCAGTACTTC.

The CDR3 region has the DNA TGTGCCAGCAGCCTCCGGGCAGGGGGGCAAGAAAAACTGTTTTTT. Amino acids: CASSLRAGGQEKLFF. The rearrangement joins TRBV3-1 (or the pseudogene TRBV3-2) to TRBJ1-4, with TRBD1 matching over 7 bases. Germline assignment: CDR1 LGHDT and CDR2 YNNKEL (reference sequence). The CDR3 is made up of 15 amino acids. V was clipped by 4 bases and J by 8 bases; unmatched bases: 10.

The chain is built from TRBV7-9 and TRBJ1-3; 10 bases fit TRBD1. After removal of 5 bases from V and 0 bases from J, the junction contained 4 bases not matched to a gene. This CDR3 has 16 residues. Per germline, CDR1 SEHNR and CDR2 FQNEAQ (reference sequence). CDR3 sequence (DNA): TGTGCCAGCAGCGTGGGACAGGGGAACTCTGGAAACACCATATATTTT. This encodes CASSVGQGNSGNTIYF.

This chain joins TRBV24-1 and TRBJ2-2; TRBD1 aligns across 9 bases. CDR1 and CDR2 (germline): KGHDR, SFDVKD. CDR3 length: 16 amino acids. V dropped 3 bases and J dropped 5; count of bases not matched to a gene: 6. CDR3 amino acids: CATSDPNRGRTGELFF. CDR3 in DNA: TGTGCCACCAGTGATCCAAACAGGGGGCGTACCGGGGAGCTGTTTTTT.

J is TRBJ1-2 and V is TRBV11-2, with a weak D call TRBD1 (6 bases). The CDR3 runs to 17 residues. Trimming left V 0 bases short and J 5 bases short, with 19 bases between. Germline V gene lookup returns CDR1 SGHAT and CDR2 FQNNGV. CDR3 in DNA: TGTGCCAGCAGCTTAGATGCCGCGGCGGGCCAGGGGTATGGCTACACCTTC. Translated: CASSLDAAAGQGYGYTF.

The chain couples TRBV27 to TRBJ1-2; 10 bases fit TRBD1. Looked up from germline, CDR1 is MNHEY and CDR2 is SMNVEV (reference sequence). Unmatched junction bases numbered 15, after V lost 4 bases and J lost 1 base. The CDR3 is 19 residues long. The CDR3 DNA sequence: TGTGCCAGCAGTTCCCGGGACAGGGGCACCGCCACCTTTAACTATGGCTACACCTTC. Translation: CASSSRDRGTATFNYGYTF.

This rearrangement joins TRBV5-4 to TRBJ1-2, with a tentative D call TRBD1 (6 bases). This CDR3 region has 15 residues. The germline V gene has CDR1 SGHNT and CDR2 YYREEE (reference sequence). The V and J ends lost 0 bases and 4 bases respectively, with 13 bases between them. In DNA, the CDR3 is TGTGCCAGCAGCTTGGGGGCAGGGGACCGCTATGGCTACACCTTC. Encoded protein: CASSLGAGDRYGYTF. Full variable domain (outside the CDR3, taken from reference TRBV5-4 and TRBJ1-2): ETGVTQSPTHLIKTRGQQVTLRCSSQSGHNTVSWYQQALGQGPQFIFQYYREEENGRGNFPPRFSGLQFPNYSSELNVNALELDDSALYLCASSLGAGDRYGYTFGSGTRLTVV.

By its share, this clone is medium-sized (0.01 to 0.1%). The chain employs TRBV7-9 and TRBJ2-5; 9 bases line up with TRBD2. Trimming cost V 5 bases and J 5 bases; bases outside gene matches: 6. The CDR3 is 14 amino acids. Per the germline V gene, CDR1 is SEHNR and CDR2 is FQNEAQ (reference sequence). The CDR3 coding sequence is TGTGCCAGCAGCCCGGGAAGCGGGAGGGAGACCCAGTACTTC. It translates to CASSPGSGRETQYF.

This clone is a singleton in its sample. This sequence joins TRBV10-3 and TRBJ2-3; TRBD2 matches 13 bases. Germline V lookup: CDR1 ENHRY, CDR2 SYGVKD. The CDR3 spans 17 residues. After removal of 5 bases from V and 0 bases from J, the junction contained 5 bases not matched to a gene. The CDR3 loop reads CAISPGLAGASTDTQYF. CDR3 nucleotides: TGTGCCATCAGTCCAGGACTAGCGGGGGCTAGCACAGATACGCAGTATTTT.

The J gene is TRBJ1-5, the V gene TRBV19, with D unclear. The germline V gene encodes CDR1 LNHDA and CDR2 SQIVND (reference sequence). There are 16 residues in the CDR3. With 4 bases removed from V and 2 bases from J, the gap between germline ends came to 15 bases. This CDR3 is CASSTSRVMGNQPQHF. The CDR3 DNA follows: TGTGCCAGTAGTACCTCCCGGGTGATGGGCAATCAGCCCCAGCATTTT.

The chain combines TRBV4-3 with TRBJ1-4, with TRBD1 matching over 9 bases. Germline assignment: CDR1 LGHNA and CDR2 YSLEER. The CDR3 spans 18 residues. Trimming removed 4 bases from V and 3 bases from J; junction bases left unmatched: 12. The CDR3: CASSRTPGQGAPNEKLFF. The CDR3 nucleotides are TGCGCCAGCAGCCGTACTCCGGGACAGGGAGCGCCTAATGAAAAACTGTTTTTT.

The chain carries TRBV5-1 and TRBJ1-2; D is ambiguous. Deletions cut 0 bases from V and 3 bases from J, with 12 bases between. This CDR3 comprises 15 residues. In germline, CDR1 is SGHRS, CDR2 YFSETQ. As DNA, the CDR3 is TGCGCCAGCAGCTTGGACATAATCGGGGACTATGGCTACACCTTC. Translated, it gives CASSLDIIGDYGYTF. Drawing the rest from reference TRBV5-1 and TRBJ1-2, the complete variable domain is KAGVTQTPRYLIKTRGQQVTLSCSPISGHRSVSWYQQTPGQGLQFLFEYFSETQRNKGNFPGRFSGRQFSNSRSEMNVSTLELGDSALYLCASSLDIIGDYGYTFGSGTRLTVV.

The chain has TRBV7-2 and TRBJ1-6, with D maybe TRBD1 (5 bases). CDR3 length: 16 residues. The V end was cut by 5 bases, the J end by 7 bases, with 18 bases between. The germline V gene has CDR1 SGHTA and CDR2 FQGNSA. This CDR3 is CASSIGAQAGNSPLHF. The CDR3 DNA reads as TGTGCCAGCAGCATAGGGGCACAGGCTGGGAATTCACCCCTCCACTTT.

This clone came up a few times. The chain combines TRBV7-8 with TRBJ2-7; D might be TRBD1 (5 bases). V was shortened by 6 bases and J by 2 bases, with 17 bases between the two germline ends. Germline CDR1 reads SGHVS; CDR2 reads FQNEAQ. This CDR3 comprises 15 residues. CDR3 sequence: CASSQSRVYTYEQYF. The CDR3 region has the DNA TGTGCCAGCAGTCAAAGCAGGGTTTACACCTACGAGCAGTACTTC. Variable domain in full (rest from reference TRBV7-8 and TRBJ2-7): GAGVSQSPRYKVAKRGQDVALRCDPISGHVSLFWYQQALGQGPEFLTYFQNEAQLDKSGLPSDRFFAERPEGSVSTLKIQRTQQEDSAVYLCASSQSRVYTYEQYFGPGTRLTVT.

The chain couples TRBV30 to TRBJ2-5, with 8 bases aligning to TRBD1. V lost 4 bases, J lost 5 bases, and 12 bases stayed unmatched. This CDR3 is 15 amino acids long. CDR1 and CDR2 from the germline V gene are GTSNPN and SVGIG (reference sequence). CDR3 DNA: TGTGCCTGGATTGGGACAGGCCTAAAGGGGGAGACCCAGTACTTC. It is translated as CAWIGTGLKGETQYF.

In its sample, this clone was seen a few times. The V and J genes are TRBV3-1 (or the pseudogene TRBV3-2) and TRBJ2-1; tentative D call: TRBD2 (5 bases). V shed 1 base and J shed 9 bases, with 7 bases lying between them. Germline values: CDR1 LGHDT, CDR2 YNNKEL (reference sequence). The CDR3 consists of 12 residues. The CDR3 sequence: CASSQGSGEQFF. CDR3 in DNA: TGTGCCAGCAGCCAAGGGAGCGGTGAGCAGTTCTTC.

This rearrangement joins TRBV19 to TRBJ2-7, with TRBD1 identical over 8 bases. Germline lookup yields CDR1 LNHDA and CDR2 SQIVND (reference sequence). With 5 bases clipped from V and 3 bases from J, the junction kept 0 bases outside the gene matches. The CDR3 is made up of 12 amino acids. The CDR3 protein is CASSDRGYEQYF. CDR3 DNA: TGTGCCAGTAGTGACAGGGGCTACGAGCAGTACTTC.

CDR3 DNA sequence: TGTGCCATCAGTGAGTCGTGGCAGGGGGCCGCTGAAGCTTTCTTT. Translated, it gives CAISESWQGAAEAFF. The genes are TRBV10-3 and TRBJ1-1; TRBD1 matches 8 bases. Trimming cost V 0 bases and J 6 bases; bases outside gene matches: 6. This CDR3 contains 15 residues. In germline, CDR1 is ENHRY, CDR2 SYGVKD.

This rearrangement joins TRBV5-1 to TRBJ2-3, with D possibly matching TRBD1 (6 bases). Per the germline V gene, CDR1 is SGHRS and CDR2 is YFSETQ. The V gene lost 3 bases and the J gene lost 2 bases, with 13 bases spanning the gap. The CDR3 has 15 residues. The CDR3 loop reads CASSYRRGPTDTQYF. The CDR3 coding sequence is TGCGCCAGCAGCTACCGCAGGGGCCCCACAGATACGCAGTATTTT.